The 18 T cell receptor beta chains below were found in one sample sequenced in a study of cytomegalovirus exposure and HLA in healthy donors. The PCR had 60 Vbeta and 13 Jbeta primers. Repertoires were generated with immunoSEQ multiplex PCR, while TCRdb's copy carries only in-frame clones and drops some. The table lists fewer than 200,000 clones, 80% to 90% of them singletons. The sequenced sample consisted of PBMCs. Receptors originate from a woman under 30 in good health and CMV-seronegative.

The rearrangement joins TRBV7-8 to TRBJ2-5; 10 positions match TRBD1. The CDR3 spans 18 residues. Looked up from germline, CDR1 is SGHVS and CDR2 is FQNEAQ. Unmatched junction bases numbered 14, after V lost 4 bases and J lost 3 bases. CDR3 DNA: TGTGCCAGCAGCTCAATGGCCCATCCCGGGACAGGGGAAGAGACCCAGTACTTC. This encodes CASSSMAHPGTGEETQYF. Filled out from reference TRBV7-8 and TRBJ2-5, the complete variable domain reads GAGVSQSPRYKVAKRGQDVALRCDPISGHVSLFWYQQALGQGPEFLTYFQNEAQLDKSGLPSDRFFAERPEGSVSTLKIQRTQQEDSAVYLCASSSMAHPGTGEETQYFGPGTRLLVL.

The V call is TRBV10-2, the J call TRBJ2-1, with TRBD2 matching over 7 bases. The V and J ends lost 2 bases and 12 bases, in that order; junction bases with no gene match: 4. CDR1 is WSHSY, CDR2 SAAADI, per germline. The CDR3 is 12 amino acids. The CDR3 loop reads CASSEDSSGQFF. For the CDR3, the DNA is TGCGCCAGCAGTGAGGATTCTAGCGGGCAGTTCTTC.

The chain uses TRBV5-5 and TRBJ2-5; 9 bases map to TRBD1. The tail of the sequence fits TRBJ2-7 better, so the J call may be wrong. The CDR3 totals 15 residues. Germline CDR1 SGHKS, CDR2 YYEKEE (reference sequence). Written as DNA, the CDR3 is TGTGCCAGCAGCTTAGGAGGGGACAGGGCCTACGAGCAGTACTTC. This sequence encodes CASSLGGDRAYEQYF.

The chain has TRBV7-8 and TRBJ2-5; maybe TRBD2 (5 bases). Per the germline V gene, CDR1 is SGHVS and CDR2 is FQNEAQ. There are 15 residues in the CDR3. V shed 5 bases and J shed 5 bases, with 18 bases lying between them. The CDR3 sequence is CASSTTGLTMETQYF. CDR3 sequence (DNA): TGTGCCAGCAGCACCACTGGACTTACGATGGAGACCCAGTACTTC. The full variable domain, rest sourced from reference TRBV7-8 and TRBJ2-5, is GAGVSQSPRYKVAKRGQDVALRCDPISGHVSLFWYQQALGQGPEFLTYFQNEAQLDKSGLPSDRFFAERPEGSVSTLKIQRTQQEDSAVYLCASSTTGLTMETQYFGPGTRLLVL.

The chain has TRBV9 and TRBJ2-7; tentative D call: TRBD2 (6 bases). The CDR3 is made up of 14 amino acids. Germline V CDR1 and CDR2: SGDLS, YYNGEE. Deletions cut 0 bases from V and 7 bases from J, with 14 bases between. CDR3 residues: CASSVGPPGREQYF. The CDR3 DNA reads TGTGCCAGCAGCGTAGGACCCCCGGGGAGGGAGCAGTACTTC.

The V call is TRBV9, the J call TRBJ2-1; TRBD2 matches at 11 bases. Germline CDR1 SGDLS, CDR2 YYNGEE. The V segment lost 3 bases and the J segment 6 bases; nucleotides outside the gene matches: 5. The CDR3 consists of 15 residues. This CDR3 reads CASSETSGKGNEQFF. The DNA of the CDR3 is TGTGCCAGCAGCGAGACTAGCGGGAAGGGCAATGAGCAGTTCTTC.

The CDR3 DNA reads as TGTGCCAGCAGCCCCCTCGGGGGCTCCTACGAGCAGTACTTC. It encodes CASSPLGGSYEQYF. The genes are TRBV5-6 and TRBJ2-7; the D gene is possibly TRBD2 (6 bases). Germline loops: CDR1 SGHDT, CDR2 YYEEEE. V shed 4 bases and J shed 0 bases, with 11 bases lying between them. The CDR3 is 14 residues long.

This chain uses TRBV4-2 with TRBJ1-2; TRBD1 matches 11 bases. CDR1 is LGHNA, CDR2 YNFKEQ, per germline. CDR3 length equals 17 residues. V shed 4 bases, J shed 4 bases, and the junction held 11 bases outside the gene matches. In nucleotides, the CDR3 is TGTGCCAGCAGCCCACCCGAGGGGACAGGGGGGTTCTATGGCTACACCTTC. Protein sequence: CASSPPEGTGGFYGYTF.

This clone appeared a single time. The chain combines TRBV7-2 with TRBJ2-7, with TRBD2 matching over 11 bases. Germline V gene sequence: CDR1 SGHTA, CDR2 FQGNSA. The V and J ends lost 5 bases and 2 bases, in that order; junction bases with no gene match: 11. The CDR3 covers 17 residues. Here the CDR3 DNA reads TGTGCCAGCAGCACGAGTCCACTAGCGGGAGTCCCCTACGAGCAGTACTTC. It translates to CASSTSPLAGVPYEQYF.

This chain joins TRBV7-9 and TRBJ2-5; TRBD1 agrees at 7 bases. Germline lookup yields CDR1 SEHNR and CDR2 FQNEAQ (reference sequence). The J segment lost 2 bases and the V segment lost 1 base, leaving 4 bases of the junction unmatched. There are 15 residues in the CDR3. The CDR3 sequence is CASSLGRRGQETQYF. The CDR3 DNA follows: TGTGCCAGCAGCTTAGGACGCAGGGGGCAAGAGACCCAGTACTTC.

The rearrangement uses TRBV30 and TRBJ1-5; tentatively, D is TRBD1 (6 bases). Trimming removed 3 bases from V and 4 bases from J, with 10 bases in between. This CDR3 is 13 amino acids long. Germline assignment: CDR1 GTSNPN and CDR2 SVGIG (reference sequence). CDR3 amino acids: CAWREGGNQPQHF. The CDR3 nucleotides read TGTGCCTGGAGGGAGGGGGGGAATCAGCCCCAGCATTTT.

This clone has just a few counts. This chain links TRBV7-9 with TRBJ1-2, with 7 bases lining up with TRBD1. Germline values: CDR1 SEHNR, CDR2 FQNEAQ (reference sequence). Germline trimming cut 4 bases from V and 6 bases from J; bases unmatched to any gene: 8. This CDR3 has 14 amino acids. The chain's CDR3 is CASSYGRGDDGYTF. As DNA, the CDR3 is TGTGCCAGCAGCTACGGCAGGGGGGACGATGGCTACACCTTC.

V usage is TRBV25-1 and J usage is TRBJ1-2, with 10 bases matching TRBD1. The CDR3 loop spans 14 amino acids. In germline, CDR1 is MGHDK, CDR2 SYGVNS. V gave up 2 bases and J gave up 7 bases; unmatched junction bases: 4. CDR3 sequence (DNA): TGTGCCAGCAGTGAAGGGACAGGGGTTCCTGGCTACACCTTC. It specifies CASSEGTGVPGYTF.

The chain recombines TRBV6-1 with TRBJ1-5, with 7 bases lining up with TRBD1. With V trimmed by 8 bases and J by 3 bases, 4 bases remained unmatched. This CDR3 contains 13 residues. Germline lookup yields CDR1 MNHNS and CDR2 SASEGT. In DNA, the CDR3 is TGTGCCAGCGCGGGACAGTTCAATCAGCCCCAGCATTTT. Protein sequence: CASAGQFNQPQHF.

CDR3 amino acids: CASRKNRGPNYGYTF. The CDR3 nucleotides read TGTGCCAGCAGGAAAAACAGGGGCCCTAACTATGGCTACACCTTC. The chain links TRBV2 to TRBJ1-2, with 7 bases aligning to TRBD1. CDR1 and CDR2 from the germline V gene are SNHLY and FYNNEI. J gave up 0 bases and V 6 bases, and 7 bases lay outside the gene matches. The CDR3 has 15 amino acids.

The gene calls are TRBV11-2 and TRBJ1-1; 7 nucleotides agree with TRBD1. Germline CDR1 is SGHAT and CDR2 is FQNNGV. The CDR3 runs to 14 residues. Trimming removed 5 bases from V and 10 bases from J; junction bases left unmatched: 13. The CDR3 nucleotides read TGTGCCAGCAGCCCCTTAACAGGGGCGGAGGTAGCTTTCTTT. Encoded protein: CASSPLTGAEVAFF.

V gene TRBV7-8 combines with J gene TRBJ2-3; 7 bases align to TRBD2. The CDR3 consists of 17 residues. V shed 4 bases and J 0 bases; nucleotides not matched to a gene: 10. Per germline, CDR1 SGHVS and CDR2 FQNEAQ. The DNA for the CDR3 is TGTGCCAGCAGCTCACAGTGGGGGGAGGGTAGCACAGATACGCAGTATTTT. This sequence encodes CASSSQWGEGSTDTQYF.

In nucleotides, the CDR3 is TGCAGTGCTAGAGCCGTCACTGAAGCTTTCTTT. Translated: CSARAVTEAFF. This chain joins TRBV20-1 and TRBJ1-1, with D unresolved. CDR3 length: 11 residues. Germline CDR1 DFQATT, CDR2 SNEGSKA (reference sequence). With 1 base removed from V and 4 bases from J, the gap between germline ends came to 4 bases.